Here is one T cell receptor (beta chain) with its context. This entry comes from a study of technical replicates of blood from several donors. The CDR3 runs 11 residues. The germline V and J ends were trimmed by 7 bases and 3 bases, with 7 bases remaining between them. The germline V gene encodes CDR1 MNHNY and CDR2 SVGAGI (reference sequence). TCRdb's copy holds only in-frame clones and misses some; the assay was immunoSEQ multiplex PCR. The sample carries 80,000 to 95,000 clones, 96% recorded once. The sequence was obtained from a human donor in good health. The chain combines TRBV6-6 with TRBJ2-7; D remains ambiguous. Sequencing was carried out using T cells isolated from PBMCs. CDR3 protein: CASTNNYEQYF. The CDR3 nucleotides read TGTGCCAGCACCAACAACTACGAGCAGTACTTC.